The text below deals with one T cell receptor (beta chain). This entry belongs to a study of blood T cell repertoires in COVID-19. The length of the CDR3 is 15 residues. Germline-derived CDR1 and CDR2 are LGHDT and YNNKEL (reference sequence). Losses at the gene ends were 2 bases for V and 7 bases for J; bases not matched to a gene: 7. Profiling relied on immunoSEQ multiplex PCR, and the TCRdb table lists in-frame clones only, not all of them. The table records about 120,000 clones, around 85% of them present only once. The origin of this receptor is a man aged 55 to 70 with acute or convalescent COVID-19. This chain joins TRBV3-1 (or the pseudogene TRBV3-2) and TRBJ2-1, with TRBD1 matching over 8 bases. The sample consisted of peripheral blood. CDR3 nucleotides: TGTGCCAGCAGCCAAAATCCAGGGGGCGGGAATGAGCAGTTCTTC. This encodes CASSQNPGGGNEQFF.